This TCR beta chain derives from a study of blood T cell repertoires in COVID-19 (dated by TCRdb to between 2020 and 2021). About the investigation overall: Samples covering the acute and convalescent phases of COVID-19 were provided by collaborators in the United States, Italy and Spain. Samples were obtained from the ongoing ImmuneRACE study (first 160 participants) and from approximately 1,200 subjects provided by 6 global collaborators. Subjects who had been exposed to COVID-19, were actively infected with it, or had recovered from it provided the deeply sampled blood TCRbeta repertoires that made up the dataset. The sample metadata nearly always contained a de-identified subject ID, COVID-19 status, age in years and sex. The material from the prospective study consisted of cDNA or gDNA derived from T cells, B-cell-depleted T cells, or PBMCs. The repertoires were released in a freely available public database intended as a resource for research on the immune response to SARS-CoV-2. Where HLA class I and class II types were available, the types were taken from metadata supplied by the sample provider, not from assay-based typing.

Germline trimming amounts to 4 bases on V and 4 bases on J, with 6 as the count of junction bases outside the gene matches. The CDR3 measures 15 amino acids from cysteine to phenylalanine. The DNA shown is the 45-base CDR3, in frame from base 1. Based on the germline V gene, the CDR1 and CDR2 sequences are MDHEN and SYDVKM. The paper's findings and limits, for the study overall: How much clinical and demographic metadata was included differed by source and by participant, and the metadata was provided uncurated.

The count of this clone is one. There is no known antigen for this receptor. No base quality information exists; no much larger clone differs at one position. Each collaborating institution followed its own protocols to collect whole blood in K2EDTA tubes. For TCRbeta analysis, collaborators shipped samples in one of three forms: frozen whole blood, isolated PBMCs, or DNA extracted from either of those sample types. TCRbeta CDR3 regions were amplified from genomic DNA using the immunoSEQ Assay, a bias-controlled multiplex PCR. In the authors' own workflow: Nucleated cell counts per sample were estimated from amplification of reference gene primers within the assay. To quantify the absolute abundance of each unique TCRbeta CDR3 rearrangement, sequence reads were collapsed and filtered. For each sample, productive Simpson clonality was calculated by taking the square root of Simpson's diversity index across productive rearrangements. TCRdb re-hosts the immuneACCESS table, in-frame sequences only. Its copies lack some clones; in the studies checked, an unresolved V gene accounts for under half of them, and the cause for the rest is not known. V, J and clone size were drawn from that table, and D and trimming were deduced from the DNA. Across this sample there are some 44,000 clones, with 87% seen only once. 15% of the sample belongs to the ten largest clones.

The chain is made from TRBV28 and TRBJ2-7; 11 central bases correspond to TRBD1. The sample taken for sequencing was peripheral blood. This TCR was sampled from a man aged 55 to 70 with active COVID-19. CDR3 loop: CASSSLGQGEYEQYF. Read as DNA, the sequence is TGTGCCAGCAGTTCCCTGGGACAGGGGGAATACGAGCAGTACTTC.